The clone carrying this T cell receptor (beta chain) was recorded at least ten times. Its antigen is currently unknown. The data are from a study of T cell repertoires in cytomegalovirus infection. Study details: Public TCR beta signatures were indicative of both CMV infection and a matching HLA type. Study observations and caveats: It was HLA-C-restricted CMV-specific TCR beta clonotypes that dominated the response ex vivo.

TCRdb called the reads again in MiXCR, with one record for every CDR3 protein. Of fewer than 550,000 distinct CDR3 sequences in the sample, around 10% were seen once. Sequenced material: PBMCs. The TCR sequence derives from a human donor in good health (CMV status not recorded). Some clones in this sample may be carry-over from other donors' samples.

CDR3 region: CASSGGLAGYTDTQYF. CDR3 sequence (DNA): TGTGCCAGCAGCGGGGGACTAGCGGGGTACACAGATACGCAGTATTTT. The V and J genes are TRBV7-9 and TRBJ2-3, with 13 bases matching TRBD2. The CDR3 is 16 amino acids. The junction had 4 bases not matched to a gene; V was cut back by 5 bases and J by 2 bases. Looked up from germline, CDR1 is SEHNR and CDR2 is FQNEAQ (reference sequence). The variable domain in full, completed from reference TRBV7-9 and TRBJ2-3, reads DTGVSQNPRHKITKRGQNVTFRCDPISEHNRLYWYRQTLGQGPEFLTYFQNEAQLEKSRLLSDRFSAERPKGSFSTLEIQRTEQGDSAMYLCASSGGLAGYTDTQYFGPGTRLTVL.